The 26 T cell receptor beta chains below were found in one sample sequenced in a study of blood T cell repertoires in COVID-19. TCRdb keeps only in-frame clones here, not all; method: immunoSEQ multiplex PCR. The repertoire holds roughly 250,000 clones, with about 80% as singletons. The sample taken for sequencing was peripheral blood. The source of these receptors is a woman aged 80 or older with acute or convalescent COVID-19.

This chain joins TRBV5-5 and TRBJ1-4; 8 bases match TRBD1. Looked up from germline, CDR1 is SGHKS and CDR2 is YYEKEE (reference sequence). V lost 5 bases and J lost 0; bases outside the gene matches: 9. The CDR3 covers 17 residues. The CDR3, as DNA: TGTGCCAGCAGGATGACCCCAGGGGGCGCAACTAATGAAAAACTGTTTTTT. It codes for CASRMTPGGATNEKLFF.

The CDR3, as DNA: TGCGCCAGCAGTCAGAGACAGGGGATCAATCAGCCCCAGCATTTT. It encodes CASSQRQGINQPQHF. The chain couples TRBV23-1 to TRBJ1-5, with TRBD1 matching 8 bases. TRBV23-1 is an ORF, and what it does is uncertain. Losses at the gene ends were 3 bases for V and 3 bases for J; bases not matched to a gene: 4. The CDR3 has 15 amino acids.

V is TRBV28 and J is TRBJ1-3; TRBD1 matches 8 bases. Germline lookup yields CDR1 MDHEN and CDR2 SYDVKM. The length of the CDR3 is 17 residues. J lost 1 base, V lost 6 bases, and 11 bases had no gene match. In nucleotides, the CDR3 is TGTGCCAGCAGCCACCCCAGGGGGCTTAGGTCTGGAAACACCATATATTTT. Protein: CASSHPRGLRSGNTIYF.

This chain links TRBV5-4 with TRBJ2-1; D unresolved. Germline V CDR1 and CDR2: SGHNT, YYREEE (reference sequence). The CDR3 totals 14 residues. Between the trimmed V and J ends, which lost 1 base and 5 bases, there was a span of 10 bases. This CDR3 reads CASSLQRLNNEQFF. DNA of the CDR3: TGTGCCAGCAGCTTGCAGCGCTTAAACAATGAGCAGTTCTTC.

This sequence joins TRBV4-2 and TRBJ2-5, with 7 bases lining up with TRBD1. J lost 2 bases, V lost 1 base, and 1 base had no gene match. The CDR3 is 14 residues long. The germline V gene has CDR1 LGHNA and CDR2 YNFKEQ. In DNA, the CDR3 is TGTGCCAGCAGCCAAGCGGGACAGCAAGAGACCCAGTACTTC. It is translated as CASSQAGQQETQYF.

This chain joins TRBV18 and TRBJ1-1, with a possible D match to TRBD1 (6 bases). CDR3 length: 11 residues. CDR1 and CDR2 from the germline V gene are KGHSH and LQKENI. The ends were cut back, 8 bases at V and 11 bases at J, with 15 bases in the middle. Here the CDR3 DNA reads TGTGCCAGCCGTGCGTGGGGGCACGCTTTCTTT. Translated, it gives CASRAWGHAFF. The full variable domain, with the rest looked up from reference TRBV18 and TRBJ1-1, is NAGVMQNPRHLVRRRGQEARLRCSPMKGHSHVYWYRQLPEEGLKFMVYLQKENIIDESGMPKERFSAEFPKEGPSILRIQQVVRGDSAAYFCASRAWGHAFFGQGTRLTVV.

The chain couples TRBV7-9 to TRBJ2-7; 8 bases line up with TRBD1. Losses at the gene ends were 2 bases for V and 2 bases for J; bases not matched to a gene: 5. Per germline, CDR1 SEHNR and CDR2 FQNEAQ (reference sequence). The CDR3 loop spans 15 amino acids. The DNA for the CDR3 is TGTGCCAGCAGCTTATTGGGGACAGGCACCTACGAGCAGTACTTC. Amino acid sequence: CASSLLGTGTYEQYF.

The chain combines TRBV7-3 with TRBJ2-1, with TRBD2 matching over 7 bases. V lost 1 base to trimming and J lost 5 bases; unmatched junction nucleotides: 14. This CDR3 has 18 residues. Germline values: CDR1 SGHTA, CDR2 FQGTGA. The CDR3 DNA reads TGTGCCAGCAGCTTAAGGCCCTCGACTAGCACCTTTCACAATGAGCAGTTCTTC. Its translation is CASSLRPSTSTFHNEQFF.

A few counts support this clone. This chain uses TRBV30 with TRBJ1-3, with D unresolved. Germline-derived CDR1 and CDR2 are GTSNPN and SVGIG (reference sequence). Trimming cost V 1 base and J 0 bases, with 10 bases left between them. The CDR3 has 15 amino acids. CDR3 region: CAWSERVFSGNTIYF. The CDR3 DNA reads as TGTGCCTGGAGTGAACGGGTTTTCTCTGGAAACACCATATATTTT.

The V call is TRBV5-1, the J call TRBJ2-2; 14 nucleotides align to TRBD2. CDR3 length: 19 residues. The V gene end was trimmed by 0 bases and the J gene end by 0 bases; junction bases not matched to a gene: 4. Germline lookup yields CDR1 SGHRS and CDR2 YFSETQ. CDR3 coding DNA: TGCGCCAGCAGCTTGGCGCCGGGACTAGCGGGGGCGAACACCGGGGAGCTGTTTTTT. Amino acid sequence: CASSLAPGLAGANTGELFF.

V gene TRBV5-4 combines with J gene TRBJ1-2; the D gene is possibly TRBD1 (5 bases). Germline V gene sequence: CDR1 SGHNT, CDR2 YYREEE (reference sequence). The CDR3 extends over 13 amino acids. V lost 3 bases and J lost 8, with 14 bases in between. CDR3 DNA: TGTGCCAGCAGCTCAACGGCGGGGGGAGGCTACACCTTC. This translates into CASSSTAGGGYTF.

The rearrangement uses TRBV20-1 and TRBJ2-5; D is perhaps TRBD2 (5 bases). Germline V lookup: CDR1 DFQATT, CDR2 SNEGSKA (reference sequence). This CDR3 has 11 amino acids. V was shortened by 3 bases and J by 3 bases, with 5 bases between the two germline ends. The CDR3 spells CSARGEETQYF. The CDR3 nucleotides read TGCAGTGCTAGGGGAGAAGAGACCCAGTACTTC.

This chain links TRBV12-5 with TRBJ2-7; the D gene is possibly TRBD2 (6 bases). V was trimmed by 1 base and J by 6 bases, leaving 10 bases between them. Germline V lookup: CDR1 LGHNT, CDR2 FRNRAP. The CDR3 consists of 13 residues. The CDR3 reads CASGLGPEGEQYF. The CDR3 DNA reads as TGTGCTAGTGGTTTGGGGCCGGAGGGCGAGCAGTACTTC.

As to this clone: The conserved phenylalanine or tryptophan normally closing the CDR3 is absent here, so this likely arose from a read error. The DNA is left out, because the CDR3 cannot be placed on it with certainty; the CDR3 is given as TCRdb lists it. The chain couples TRBV21-1 to TRBJ1-1. TRBV21-1 is designated a pseudogene. The CDR3 length equals 10 residues, ends included. CDR3 amino acids: CASSKGGSLL.

The table lists this clone with a count of one. DNA for the CDR3: TGCGCCAGCAGCGGACACGGCGGGGGCAAGGTGGATACGCAGTATTTT. Protein: CASSGHGGGKVDTQYF. V is TRBV5-1 and J is TRBJ2-3; D might be TRBD2 (7 bases). Per germline, CDR1 SGHRS and CDR2 YFSETQ. The CDR3 is 16 amino acids. V lost 4 bases, J lost 6 bases, and 21 bases lay in between.

The chain carries TRBV19 and TRBJ1-2; the D gene is possibly TRBD1 (6 bases). Germline V lookup: CDR1 LNHDA, CDR2 SQIVND (reference sequence). Trimming took off 4 bases at V and 7 bases at J, with 10 bases between the two ends. The CDR3 covers 12 residues. The CDR3 loop reads CASSTGQSGYTF. As DNA, the CDR3 is TGTGCCAGTAGTACCGGACAGTCTGGCTACACCTTC.

This clone was picked up a small number of times. As DNA, the CDR3 is TGTGCCAGCAGTCTACCTCAGGGTTTTGGCTACACCTTC. Translation gives CASSLPQGFGYTF. The chain joins TRBV12-3 or TRBV12-4 to TRBJ1-2, with a tentative D call TRBD1 (5 bases). Trimming stripped 5 bases from V and 7 bases from J, with 14 bases between. This CDR3 comprises 13 residues.

This clone was detected a few times. The CDR3 bases are TGTGCCAGCAGTTCATCAGCTAACTATGGCTACACCTTC. This codes for CASSSSANYGYTF. The chain is built from TRBV28 and TRBJ1-2; D is undetermined. This CDR3 region has 13 residues. Germline V gene data show CDR1 as MDHEN and CDR2 as SYDVKM. V lost 4 bases and J 0 bases, leaving 6 bases between the germline ends.

This chain joins TRBV9 and TRBJ2-5, with 8 bases aligning to TRBD1. Germline CDR1 and CDR2: SGDLS and YYNGEE. This CDR3 is built from 15 residues. The V segment lost 4 bases and the J segment 5 bases; nucleotides outside the gene matches: 10. The CDR3 DNA is TGTGCCAGCAGCCCCCTGGACAGGGTCGGGGAGACCCAGTACTTC. It specifies CASSPLDRVGETQYF.

This clone was seen just once. CDR3 DNA sequence: TGTGCTAGTGGCTCGGGACAGGATAATGAAAAACTGTTTTTT. It specifies CASGSGQDNEKLFF. The J gene is TRBJ1-4, the V gene TRBV12-5, with 8 bases matching TRBD1. V was pared by 6 bases and J by 4 bases, with 4 bases of the junction left unmatched. The CDR3 loop spans 14 amino acids. Germline assignment: CDR1 LGHNT and CDR2 FRNRAP.

The chain carries TRBV5-8 and TRBJ1-4, with D tentatively TRBD1 (5 bases). Germline loops: CDR1 SGHTS, CDR2 YDEGEE. The V end lost 4 bases, the J end lost 8 bases, and 15 bases lay between the germline ends. This CDR3 spans 14 amino acids. This CDR3 is CASSPLGRREKLFF. CDR3 bases: TGTGCCAGCAGCCCATTGGGGCGCCGGGAAAAACTGTTTTTT.

This clone was counted a single time. This chain connects TRBV18 to TRBJ2-1, with 7 bases identical to TRBD1. The CDR3 covers 14 residues. The germline gives CDR1 KGHSH, CDR2 LQKENI. After removal of 3 bases from V and 6 bases from J, the junction contained 5 bases not matched to a gene. The CDR3 loop is CASSPGQTFNEQFF. The CDR3 bases are TGTGCCAGCTCACCGGGACAGACCTTCAATGAGCAGTTCTTC.

The V gene is TRBV30, the J gene TRBJ2-7; TRBD1 matches at 8 bases. Germline-derived CDR1 and CDR2 are GTSNPN and SVGIG (reference sequence). This CDR3 has 12 residues. V shed 5 bases and J 5 bases; nucleotides not matched to a gene: 5. The CDR3 spells CAWGQGFNEQYF. The CDR3, as DNA: TGTGCCTGGGGACAGGGATTTAACGAGCAGTACTTC. The whole variable domain, remainder taken from reference TRBV30 and TRBJ2-7, is SQTIHQWPATLVQPVGSPLSLECTVEGTSNPNLYWYRQAAGRGLQLLFYSVGIGQISSEVPQNLSASRPQDRQFILSSKKLLLSDSGFYLCAWGQGFNEQYFGPGTRLTVT.

The chain couples TRBV18 to TRBJ2-7, with TRBD1 matching over 10 bases. V was pared by 5 bases and J by 5 bases, with 3 bases of the junction left unmatched. Germline CDR1 KGHSH, CDR2 LQKENI. This CDR3 has 13 amino acids. The CDR3 nucleotides are TGTGCCAGCTCAAAGGACAGGGGGGACGAGCAGTACTTC. Its protein is CASSKDRGDEQYF.

The DNA for the CDR3 is TGTGCCACCAGCGGCGGTTTAGGTTATGGCTACACCTTC. Protein sequence: CATSGGLGYGYTF. This chain uses TRBV15 with TRBJ1-2, with D uncertain. V lost 5 bases and J lost 5, with 12 bases in between. Germline CDR1 LNHNV, CDR2 YYDKDF (reference sequence). CDR3 length: 13 residues. The full variable domain, its missing parts supplied by reference TRBV15 and TRBJ1-2, is DAMVIQNPRYQVTQFGKPVTLSCSQTLNHNVMYWYQQKSSQAPKLLFHYYDKDFNNEADTPDNFQSRRPNTSFCFLDIRSPGLGDTAMYLCATSGGLGYGYTFGSGTRLTVV.

The V gene is TRBV7-9, the J gene TRBJ1-1; 9 bases are shared with TRBD1. Germline trimming cut 3 bases from V and 6 bases from J; bases unmatched to any gene: 5. Germline V gene lookup returns CDR1 SEHNR and CDR2 FQNEAQ (reference sequence). There are 14 residues in the CDR3. In DNA, the CDR3 is TGTGCCAGCAGCTTTGGGACAGGGCCCTCTGAAGCTTTCTTT. Amino acids: CASSFGTGPSEAFF.